This TCR beta chain is from a study of shared clonotypes between healthy human individuals (TCRdb year 2020). General notes on the study: The cohort comprised two women and three men aged 18 to 49 years. Per donor, three plates each were used for CD4 naive and CD4 memory, two for CD8 naive, and one for CD8 memory. Leukapheresis yielded between about 0.9 and 9.5 billion PBMCs per donor. The study deeply sequenced blood TCR repertoires of about 5 healthy adults to estimate repertoire size and the extent of clonotype sharing between individuals. To increase sequencing depth and limit assay-specific biases, TCR repertoire library preparation and sequencing were carried out by different laboratories using diverse techniques.

Counted from cysteine to phenylalanine, this CDR3 has 16 amino acids. Solely the CDR3 DNA is kept, with 48 bases framed from the first base. Trimming leaves V shorter by 0 bases and J shorter by 6 bases, with the junction holding 5 bases beyond the gene matches. CDR1 and CDR2 are drawn from the germline V gene: SGHTS, YDEGEE. The donors were healthy, HIV-negative adults with no recently reported acute infections or vaccinations. Every donor was a Caucasian adult residing in Nashville, Tennessee, USA. CD4+ T cells were enriched through magnetic negative selection, after which naive cells were positively selected on CD45RA and the remaining negative fraction served as the memory subset. After blood collection by leukapheresis, PBMCs were isolated using Ficoll-Histopaque density gradient centrifugation and then cryopreserved in the vapor phase of liquid nitrogen. Purity and quantity of every magnetically sorted T cell population were checked by analytical flow cytometry. Genomic DNA was isolated from each sorted fraction and quantified by UV absorbance on a Nanodrop 2000c.

To note about this clone: Its cognate antigen has yet to be identified. Base qualities are missing; no much larger clone stands one base away.

Study-wide findings and limitations: Because the study included a small number of donors, the genetic and exposure-history diversity represented was limited. Incomplete sequencing was indicated by rarefaction of sorted-subset datasets, despite the large sequencing depth. Higher generation probabilities were observed for clonotypes shared by all four sorted-subset donors than for non-shared clonotypes. Pairwise subsampling led to the expectation that sequencing depth would affect the degree of clonotype sharing among donors. Across a handful of donors, approximately 5% of naive CD4, around 3.3% of naive CD8, roughly 2.3% of memory CD4, and under 0.45% of memory CD8 clonotypes were shared. Sampling was restricted to blood, and TCR repertoires in tissues likely differ from the TCR repertoires found in blood. Larger estimated clonotype richness was generally found for naive subsets than for memory subsets.

TCR CDR3 regions were amplified from genomic DNA by multiplex PCR using the deep immunoSEQ assay. Extracted genomic DNA from each cell subset was spread evenly across all wells of several immunoSEQ 96-well plates, with each plate serving as a replicate. For sorted subsets, each replicate PCR was loaded with 150 to 250 ng genomic DNA, equivalent to approximately 27,000 T cell genomes. The purified libraries were quantified using a Qubit 3.0 fluorometer, sized with a Bioanalyzer 2100, and then quantified again using the KAPA Library Quantification kit. Each immunoSEQ 96-well plate was sequenced on its own single-read 150-cycle Illumina NextSeq 550 flow cell. On the study's bioinformatics: Because the immunoSEQ output included only junctional sequences and no quality scores, the filtering could not be the same as the filtering used for full-length reads. Sequences were annotated with PyIR, a Python wrapper for IgBLAST v1.9, using IMGT germline references to assign V/J genes and CDR3. Reads were filtered out if the reads had weak V/J assignments (E-value above 1e-6), no CDR3, stop codons, out-of-frame junctions, or ambiguous translated residues. V3J clonotypes were defined as sequences sharing an identical inferred V gene, J gene, and CDR3 amino acid sequence. Percentage overlap between repertoires was calculated by dividing the number of shared unique clonotypes by the size of the smaller repertoire. Three approaches were used to assess repertoire richness: RTK rarefaction, the Chao1 estimator, and Recon v2.1 estimates of unobserved clonotypes. For all TCRbeta clonotypes obtained by the gDNA method from a few donors, generation probabilities were computed with OLGA. TCRdb obtained this table from immuneACCESS and retained in-frame rearrangements with V and J assigned. These tables miss some clones; where compared with another copy, unresolved V genes account for less than half of the shortfall, and the remainder is unexplained. The V and J calls and the clone size are those of that table, but D and trimming were determined from the DNA. For this sample there are around 1.5 million clones; 95% to 99% appear just once. Of the sample, approximately 0.44% falls within the top ten clones.

The sample taken for sequencing was naive CD4+ T cells sorted from blood. The sample's cell subset or site label is to be understood as: CD45RA+ positively selected. This chain is built from TRBV5-8 and TRBJ2-1, with 11 junctional bases fitting TRBD2. The TCR was taken from a man aged 30 to 39 in good health. The CDR3 amino acid sequence is: CASSLGVLAGVNEQFF. The DNA is as follows: TGTGCCAGCAGCTTGGGCGTACTAGCGGGAGTCAATGAGCAGTTCTTC.